Described below is a single TCR beta chain sequence and its context. TCRdb keeps only in-frame clones here, not all; method: immunoSEQ multiplex PCR. The sample has about 240,000 clones; 75% to 90% are singletons. These data are taken from a study of blood T cell repertoires in COVID-19. Across the whole study: Collection of acute and convalescent COVID-19 samples took place in the United States, Italy and Spain.

The CDR3 loop spans 13 amino acids. Trimming cost V 8 bases and J 3 bases, with 13 bases left between them. Germline CDR1 is SEHNR and CDR2 is FQNEAQ (reference sequence). The TCR was taken from a woman in her 30s who had recovered from COVID-19. Source material: peripheral blood. V usage is TRBV7-9 and J usage is TRBJ1-2; TRBD1 is a possible D gene (5 bases). The CDR3, as DNA: TGTGCCAGCGGGGAGGGGAAAGACTATGGCTACACCTTC. Protein product: CASGEGKDYGYTF.